The source of this T cell receptor beta chain is a study of CD8 T cells in Susac syndrome. This CDR3 has 12 amino acids. Germline V CDR1 and CDR2: DFQATT, SNEGSKA (reference sequence). The V gene lost 0 bases and the J gene lost 3 bases, with 6 bases spanning the gap. The RNA input was about 0.5 to 1 ug, and it was reverse transcribed with random hexamers. TCRdb reanalysed the immunoSEQ multiplex PCR reads using MiXCR and keeps one entry per CDR3 protein. Here the sample spans 95,000 to 150,000 distinct CDR3 sequences, 93% being singletons. This clonotype has just a few counts. Sequencing of TCR beta drew on CD8+ and CD4+ T cells from blood. The multiple sclerosis controls, all treatment-naive patients, had relapsing-remitting disease that was stable or active.

The gene calls are TRBV20-1 and TRBJ2-7; D is undetermined. The sample comprised CD8+ T cells from PBMCs. This clonotype was sampled from a human donor with multiple sclerosis. The CDR3 sequence: CSARDLDYEQYF. CDR3 sequence (DNA): TGCAGTGCTAGAGATCTCGACTACGAGCAGTACTTC.